This T cell receptor beta chain was recovered during a study of blood T cell repertoires in COVID-19. Germline loops: CDR1 MDHEN, CDR2 SYDVKM. CDR3 size: 14 residues. V was trimmed by 7 bases and J by 0 bases, leaving 12 bases between them. The assay was immunoSEQ multiplex PCR, and TCRdb's table has in-frame clones only and misses some. This table has around 310,000 clones, almost 90% appearing once. The clonotype originates from a woman aged 40-49 years with COVID-19, enrolled during active disease. The chain carries TRBV28 and TRBJ1-2; perhaps TRBD1 as D (5 bases). Sample: peripheral blood. The CDR3 nucleotides read TGTGCCAGCATCGGCAGGGCATCTAACTATGGCTACACCTTC. Residues: CASIGRASNYGYTF.